Below are 25 T cell receptor beta chains sequenced from a single sample in a study of identical twins. A single record per CDR3 protein comes from TCRdb applying MiXCR to the 5' RACE reads. The table records approximately 190,000 distinct CDR3 sequences, 15% of them present only once. This sample was shared with a second study, whose subject was T cells expressing NK-cell markers.

Sequencing used CD8+ T cells sorted from blood. The receptor source for this set is a woman aged 18-30 years in good health.

The chain joins TRBV7-9 to TRBJ2-1; tentatively, D is TRBD2 (5 bases). CDR3 length: 15 residues. V lost 1 base and J lost 6, with 13 bases in between. Germline V gives CDR1 SEHNR, CDR2 FQNEAQ (reference sequence). As DNA, the CDR3 is TGTGCCAGCAGCTTAGGCCCCCGCGGACTCAATGAGCAGTTCTTC. Amino acid sequence: CASSLGPRGLNEQFF.

The CDR3 sequence: CATNVWTGNYGYTF. As DNA, the CDR3 is TGTGCCACCAACGTTTGGACAGGGAACTATGGCTACACCTTC. This rearrangement joins TRBV15 to TRBJ1-2; 8 bases line up with TRBD1. CDR3 size: 14 residues. CDR1 LNHNV and CDR2 YYDKDF come from the germline V gene (reference sequence). V was pared by 7 bases and J by 2 bases, with 6 bases of the junction left unmatched.

This clonotype was found once. V is TRBV30 and J is TRBJ2-7, with D unresolved. The CDR3 extends over 11 amino acids. Germline V CDR1 and CDR2: GTSNPN, SVGIG (reference sequence). V lost 3 bases and J 2 bases, leaving 5 bases between the germline ends. CDR3 region: CAWSETYEQYF. Here the CDR3 DNA reads TGTGCCTGGAGCGAGACCTACGAGCAGTACTTC.

The rearrangement links TRBV15 to TRBJ2-7; 8 bases map to TRBD1. Trimming at V came to 5 bases and at J to 2 bases, leaving 8 bases not matched to a gene. The CDR3 covers 15 residues. Germline CDR1 reads LNHNV; CDR2 reads YYDKDF (reference sequence). Here the CDR3 reads CATSVGQGAAYEQYF. The CDR3 coding sequence is TGTGCCACCAGCGTTGGACAGGGTGCTGCCTACGAGCAGTACTTC.

The chain has TRBV14 and TRBJ2-7; unclear D gene. V lost 5 bases and J lost 9, with 14 bases in between. Germline V gives CDR1 SGHDN, CDR2 FVKESK. The CDR3 runs 12 residues. DNA for the CDR3: TGTGCCAGCAGCGGGGATTTCCCTGGGCAGTACTTC. Its translation is CASSGDFPGQYF.

This clonotype was counted a single time. The genes are TRBV27 and TRBJ2-7; 9 bases align to TRBD1. Trimming removed 5 bases from V and 6 bases from J; junction bases left unmatched: 5. Per germline, CDR1 MNHEY and CDR2 SMNVEV (reference sequence). The CDR3 has 13 residues. In DNA form, the CDR3 reads TGTGCCAGCAGTGTGGGACAGGGAAGCGAGCAGTACTTC. Protein sequence: CASSVGQGSEQYF.

In DNA, the CDR3 is TGCGCCAGCAGTGTTGGGGGGGGGAATGAGCAGTTCTTC. It is translated as CASSVGGGNEQFF. This chain links TRBV10-1 with TRBJ2-1; 7 bases map to TRBD2. Germline CDR1 is WNHNN and CDR2 is SYGVQD (reference sequence). CDR3 length: 13 residues. V lost 4 bases to trimming and J lost 7 bases; unmatched junction nucleotides: 4.

J is TRBJ2-3 and V is TRBV15, with 13 bases that match TRBD2. The V segment lost 1 base and the J segment 3 bases; nucleotides outside the gene matches: 7. Germline CDR1 is LNHNV and CDR2 is YYDKDF (reference sequence). The CDR3 has 18 amino acids. The DNA for the CDR3 is TGTGCCACCAGCAGAGGAGGGACTAGCGGGATGACGACAGATACGCAGTATTTT. This translates into CATSRGGTSGMTTDTQYF.

This clonotype was detected only a few times. V gene TRBV5-1 combines with J gene TRBJ2-1; 10 bases are shared with TRBD1. The CDR3 is 18 residues long. The germline CDR1 and CDR2 sequences are SGHRS and YFSETQ. Germline trimming cut 4 bases from V and 8 bases from J; bases unmatched to any gene: 18. The CDR3 region has the DNA TGCGCCAGCAGCGTCCCCCTTCAATGGGGACAGGGGTCCCATGAGCAGTTCTTC. It codes for CASSVPLQWGQGSHEQFF.

The sample holds a few counts of this clonotype. The V and J genes are TRBV9 and TRBJ2-3; TRBD2 matches at 13 bases. Germline V lookup: CDR1 SGDLS, CDR2 YYNGEE. V dropped 2 bases and J dropped 4; count of bases not matched to a gene: 4. The CDR3 loop spans 16 amino acids. The DNA of the CDR3 is TGTGCCAGCAGCGTTGGACTAGCGGGAGTTGCAGATACGCAGTATTTT. Its translation is CASSVGLAGVADTQYF.

This sequence joins TRBV4-1 and TRBJ2-2; no reliable D call. Germline lookup yields CDR1 MGHRA and CDR2 YSYEKL. The V gene lost 3 bases and the J gene lost 6 bases, with 8 bases spanning the gap. This CDR3 contains 13 residues. The CDR3 here is CASSQPWAGELFF. CDR3 coding DNA: TGCGCCAGCAGCCAGCCCTGGGCCGGGGAGCTGTTTTTT.

This clonotype showed up just a few times. This rearrangement joins TRBV7-8 to TRBJ1-1; no firm D call. V lost 1 base, J lost 3 bases, and 6 bases lay in between. The CDR3 extends over 13 amino acids. The germline CDR1 and CDR2 sequences are SGHVS and FQNEAQ. CDR3 nucleotides: TGTGCCAGCAGCTTAGGTTCGTACACTGAAGCTTTCTTT. It codes for CASSLGSYTEAFF.

This clonotype was detected a few times. The V call is TRBV2, the J call TRBJ2-3, with TRBD2 matching over 8 bases. Trimming cost V 5 bases and J 5 bases; bases outside gene matches: 9. Germline V gene data show CDR1 as SNHLY and CDR2 as FYNNEI. CDR3 size: 15 residues. The CDR3 DNA is TGTGCCAGCAGTCAGACGGGGGGGCCTAGAGATACGCAGTATTTT. This gives the protein CASSQTGGPRDTQYF.

V and J are TRBV18 and TRBJ1-6; D is perhaps TRBD1 (5 bases). This CDR3 has 14 residues. The germline CDR1 and CDR2 sequences are KGHSH and LQKENI. V was trimmed by 5 bases and J by 7 bases, leaving 12 bases between them. CDR3 in amino acids: CASSEAGSNSPLHF. CDR3 in DNA: TGTGCCAGCTCAGAAGCAGGGTCCAATTCACCCCTCCACTTT.

The sample holds a few counts of this clonotype. The chain carries TRBV4-3 and TRBJ2-3, with TRBD2 matching 13 bases. V was clipped by 0 bases and J by 6 bases; unmatched bases: 3. Looked up from germline, CDR1 is LGHNA and CDR2 is YSLEER. This CDR3 has 16 amino acids. The CDR3 loop reads CASSQDGTSGIDTQYF. CDR3 nucleotides: TGCGCCAGCAGCCAAGATGGGACTAGCGGGATCGATACGCAGTATTTT.

This clonotype turned up a few times. This chain connects TRBV14 to TRBJ2-5, with D perhaps TRBD1 or TRBD2 (5 bases each). The CDR3 length is 15 residues. Germline CDR1 SGHDN, CDR2 FVKESK. The V end was cut by 0 bases, the J end by 5 bases, with 13 bases between. The CDR3 protein is CASSQDKLGAETQYF. The CDR3 region has the DNA TGTGCCAGCAGCCAAGACAAACTAGGGGCGGAGACCCAGTACTTC.

This clonotype was observed many times. J is TRBJ2-1 and V is TRBV18; D possibly corresponds to TRBD2 (5 bases). V was trimmed by 8 bases and J by 9 bases, leaving 23 bases between them. The CDR3 is made up of 15 amino acids. Germline V lookup: CDR1 KGHSH, CDR2 LQKENI. CDR3 nucleotide sequence: TGTGCCAGCGGCACCCTGGGGAGTGATAGAGGTGAGCAGTTCTTC. It yields the protein CASGTLGSDRGEQFF.

The V gene is TRBV5-6, the J gene TRBJ2-5; D might be TRBD1 or TRBD2, each matching 6 bases. Germline lookup yields CDR1 SGHDT and CDR2 YYEEEE. This CDR3 is built from 18 residues. The germline V and J ends were trimmed by 4 bases and 1 base, with 23 bases remaining between them. The CDR3 loop reads CASSGPAGQLRSQETQYF. CDR3 nucleotides: TGTGCCAGCAGCGGGCCCGCGGGACAACTCCGATCCCAAGAGACCCAGTACTTC.

This clonotype came up a few times. The CDR3 DNA reads TGTGCCAGCAGTTACTCACGGGGAGGGGCTGAGCAGTTCTTC. Its protein is CASSYSRGGAEQFF. The rearrangement links TRBV6-2 or TRBV6-3 to TRBJ2-1; TRBD2 agrees at 7 bases. Germline CDR1 reads MNHEY; CDR2 reads SVGEGT. The CDR3 has 14 residues. Unmatched junction bases numbered 5, after V lost 0 bases and J lost 9 bases.

This clonotype was observed a handful of times. V and J are TRBV7-2 and TRBJ2-2; D remains unclear. Germline assignment: CDR1 SGHTA and CDR2 FQGNSA. The CDR3 runs 10 residues. V was trimmed by 10 bases and J by 6 bases, leaving 6 bases between them. The CDR3 region is CATRAGELFF. The CDR3, as DNA: TGTGCCACTAGAGCCGGGGAGCTGTTTTTT.

The rearrangement joins TRBV4-3 to TRBJ2-2; 7 positions agree with TRBD1. The CDR3 totals 16 residues. V shed 4 bases and J 6 bases; nucleotides not matched to a gene: 11. Germline V gene data show CDR1 as LGHNA and CDR2 as YSLEER. CDR3 nucleotides: TGCGCCAGCAGCCCTGGGTGGACAGGAGTAGCCGGGGAGCTGTTTTTT. Translating gives CASSPGWTGVAGELFF.

There are a few counts of this clonotype. The rearrangement joins TRBV7-9 to TRBJ2-5; the D gene is possibly TRBD2 (6 bases). Germline CDR1 is SEHNR and CDR2 is FQNEAQ (reference sequence). Trimming removed 6 bases from V and 4 bases from J, with 15 bases in between. The CDR3 runs 14 residues. This chain's CDR3 is CASRPSLGGETQYF. In nucleotides, the CDR3 is TGTGCCAGCAGGCCCTCATTGGGGGGAGAGACCCAGTACTTC.

This clonotype was recorded many times. The V and J genes are TRBV12-5 and TRBJ1-1; D is unresolved. The germline V and J ends were trimmed by 3 bases and 2 bases, with 7 bases remaining between them. The CDR3 is 13 amino acids. Germline V gives CDR1 LGHNT, CDR2 FRNRAP. Here the CDR3 reads CASGLGINTEAFF. CDR3 coding DNA: TGTGCTAGTGGTTTAGGAATTAACACTGAAGCTTTCTTT.

The chain uses TRBV7-3 and TRBJ2-3, with TRBD2 as a possible D gene (7 bases). Trimming pared 5 bases from V and 5 bases from J, leaving 17 bases between. The CDR3 spans 15 residues. CDR1 SGHTA and CDR2 FQGTGA come from the germline V gene. CDR3 protein: CASSLLGGGGDTQYF. DNA for the CDR3: TGTGCCAGCAGCCTCCTCGGGGGAGGGGGAGATACGCAGTATTTT.

This clonotype was seen a handful of times. The rearrangement links TRBV12-3 or TRBV12-4 to TRBJ1-5; D is ambiguous. This CDR3 region has 13 residues. Deletions cut 6 bases from V and 2 bases from J, with 8 bases between. The CDR3 coding sequence is TGTGCCAGCAGCCCGGTTGGCAATCAGCCCCAGCATTTT. This sequence encodes CASSPVGNQPQHF.